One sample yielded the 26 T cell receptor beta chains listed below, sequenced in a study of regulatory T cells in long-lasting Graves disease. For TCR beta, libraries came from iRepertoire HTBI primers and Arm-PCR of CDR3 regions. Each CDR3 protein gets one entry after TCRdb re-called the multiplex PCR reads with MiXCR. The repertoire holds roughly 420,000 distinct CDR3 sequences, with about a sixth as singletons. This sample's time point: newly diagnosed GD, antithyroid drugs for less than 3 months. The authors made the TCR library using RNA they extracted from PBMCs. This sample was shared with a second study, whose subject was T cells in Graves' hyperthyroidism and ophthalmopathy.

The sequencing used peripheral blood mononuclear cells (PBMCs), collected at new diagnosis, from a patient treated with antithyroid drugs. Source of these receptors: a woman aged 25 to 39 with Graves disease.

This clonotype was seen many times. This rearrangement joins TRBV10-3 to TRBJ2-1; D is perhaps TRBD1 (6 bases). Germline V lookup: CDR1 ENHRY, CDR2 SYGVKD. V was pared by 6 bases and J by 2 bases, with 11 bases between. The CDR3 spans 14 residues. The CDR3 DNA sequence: TGTGCCATCAGGAACAGGGACCCCTACAATGAGCAGTTCTTC. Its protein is CAIRNRDPYNEQFF.

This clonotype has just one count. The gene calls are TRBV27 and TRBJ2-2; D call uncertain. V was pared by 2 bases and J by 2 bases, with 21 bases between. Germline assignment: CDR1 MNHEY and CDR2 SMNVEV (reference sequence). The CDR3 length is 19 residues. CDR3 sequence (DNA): TGTGCCAGCAGTTTAACGCTACCAATAGGCACTCTCAACACCGGGGAGCTGTTTTTT. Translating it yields CASSLTLPIGTLNTGELFF.

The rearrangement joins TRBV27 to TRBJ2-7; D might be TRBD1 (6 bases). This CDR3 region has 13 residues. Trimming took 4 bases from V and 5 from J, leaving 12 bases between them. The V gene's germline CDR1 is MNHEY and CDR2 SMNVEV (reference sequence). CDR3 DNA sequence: TGTGCCAGCAGTTCTCCCCAGGGGAACGAGCAGTACTTC. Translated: CASSSPQGNEQYF.

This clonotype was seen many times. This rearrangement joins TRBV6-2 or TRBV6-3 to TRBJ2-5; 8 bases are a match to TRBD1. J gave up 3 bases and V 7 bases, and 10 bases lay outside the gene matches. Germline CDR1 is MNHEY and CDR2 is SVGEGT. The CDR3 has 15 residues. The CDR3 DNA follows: TGTGCCAGCAAACGTTCAGGGGGCTTAAAAGAGACCCAGTACTTC. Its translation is CASKRSGGLKETQYF.

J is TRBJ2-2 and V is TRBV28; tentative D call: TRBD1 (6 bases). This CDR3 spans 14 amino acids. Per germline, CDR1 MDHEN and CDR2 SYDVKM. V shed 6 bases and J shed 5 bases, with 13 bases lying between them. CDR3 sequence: CASSPNRETGELFF. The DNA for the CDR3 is TGTGCCAGCAGCCCTAACAGGGAAACCGGGGAGCTGTTTTTT.

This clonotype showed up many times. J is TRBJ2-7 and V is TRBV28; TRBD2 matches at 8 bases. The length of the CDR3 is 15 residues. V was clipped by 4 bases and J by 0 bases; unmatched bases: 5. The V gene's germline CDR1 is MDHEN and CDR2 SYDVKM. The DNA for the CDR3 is TGTGCCAGCAGTTGGCCGGGACTAGGCTCCTACGAGCAGTACTTC. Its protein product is CASSWPGLGSYEQYF.

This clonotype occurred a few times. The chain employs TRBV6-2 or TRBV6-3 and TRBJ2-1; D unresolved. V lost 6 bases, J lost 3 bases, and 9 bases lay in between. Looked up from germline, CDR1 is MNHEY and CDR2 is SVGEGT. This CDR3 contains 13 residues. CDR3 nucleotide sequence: TGTGCCAGCAGGCAACAGAACTACAATGAGCAGTTCTTC. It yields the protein CASRQQNYNEQFF.

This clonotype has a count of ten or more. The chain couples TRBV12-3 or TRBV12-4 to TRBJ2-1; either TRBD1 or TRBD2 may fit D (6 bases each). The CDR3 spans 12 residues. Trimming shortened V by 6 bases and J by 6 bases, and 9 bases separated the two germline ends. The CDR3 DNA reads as TGTGCCAGCAGCAAGGGGGGCAATGAGCAGTTCTTC. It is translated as CASSKGGNEQFF.

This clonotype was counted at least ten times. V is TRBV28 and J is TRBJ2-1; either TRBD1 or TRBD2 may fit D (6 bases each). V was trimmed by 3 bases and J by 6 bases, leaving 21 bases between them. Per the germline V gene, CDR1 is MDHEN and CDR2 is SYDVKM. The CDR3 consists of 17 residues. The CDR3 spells CASSFHGGGREPNEQFF. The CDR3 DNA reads TGTGCCAGCAGTTTTCACGGAGGGGGGCGGGAACCCAATGAGCAGTTCTTC.

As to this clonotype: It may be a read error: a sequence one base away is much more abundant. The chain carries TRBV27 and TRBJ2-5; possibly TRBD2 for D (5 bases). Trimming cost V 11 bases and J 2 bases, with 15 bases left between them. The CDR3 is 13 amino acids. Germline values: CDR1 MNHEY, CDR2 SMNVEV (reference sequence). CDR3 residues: CAAGVPGQETQYF. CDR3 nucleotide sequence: TGTGCCGCCGGGGTGCCGGGACAAGAGACCCAGTACTTC.

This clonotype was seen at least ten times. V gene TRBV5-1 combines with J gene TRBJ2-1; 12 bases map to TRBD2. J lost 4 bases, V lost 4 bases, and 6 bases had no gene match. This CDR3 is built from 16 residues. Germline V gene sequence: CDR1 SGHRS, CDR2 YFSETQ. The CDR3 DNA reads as TGCGCCAGCAGCGCAGCCGGGACTAGCGGGTACAATGAGCAGTTCTTC. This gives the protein CASSAAGTSGYNEQFF. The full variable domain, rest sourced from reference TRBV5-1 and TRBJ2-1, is KAGVTQTPRYLIKTRGQQVTLSCSPISGHRSVSWYQQTPGQGLQFLFEYFSETQRNKGNFPGRFSGRQFSNSRSEMNVSTLELGDSALYLCASSAAGTSGYNEQFFGPGTRLTVL.

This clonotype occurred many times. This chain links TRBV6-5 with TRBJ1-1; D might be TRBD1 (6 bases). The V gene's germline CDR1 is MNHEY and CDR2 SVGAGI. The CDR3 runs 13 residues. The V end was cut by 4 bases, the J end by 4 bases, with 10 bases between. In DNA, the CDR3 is TGTGCCAGCAGTTCTACAGGGCGCACTGAAGCTTTCTTT. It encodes CASSSTGRTEAFF.

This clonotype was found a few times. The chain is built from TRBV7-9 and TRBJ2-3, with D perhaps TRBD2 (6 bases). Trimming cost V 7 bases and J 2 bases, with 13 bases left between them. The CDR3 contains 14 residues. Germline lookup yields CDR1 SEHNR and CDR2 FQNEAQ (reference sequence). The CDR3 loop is CASTPGLLTDTQYF. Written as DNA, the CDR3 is TGTGCCAGCACACCGGGACTGCTCACAGATACGCAGTATTTT.

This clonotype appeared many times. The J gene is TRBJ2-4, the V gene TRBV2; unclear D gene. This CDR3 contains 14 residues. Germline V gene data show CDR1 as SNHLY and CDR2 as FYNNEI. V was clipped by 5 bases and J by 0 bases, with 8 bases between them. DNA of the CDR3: TGTGCCAGCAGTCCAAGGGTAGCCAAAAACATTCAGTACTTC. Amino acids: CASSPRVAKNIQYF. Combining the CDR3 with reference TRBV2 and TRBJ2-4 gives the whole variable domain EPEVTQTPSHQVTQMGQEVILRCVPISNHLYFYWYRQILGQKVEFLVSFYNNEISEKSEIFDDQFSVERPDGSNFTLKIRSTKLEDSAMYFCASSPRVAKNIQYFGAGTRLSVL.

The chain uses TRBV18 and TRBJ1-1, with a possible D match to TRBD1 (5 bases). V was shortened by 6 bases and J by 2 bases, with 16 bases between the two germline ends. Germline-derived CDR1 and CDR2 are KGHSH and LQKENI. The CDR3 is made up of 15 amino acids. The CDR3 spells CASSPRGSSNTEAFF. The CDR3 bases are TGTGCCAGCTCCCCCCGGGGCAGCAGTAACACTGAAGCTTTCTTT. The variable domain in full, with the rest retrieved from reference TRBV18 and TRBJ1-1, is NAGVMQNPRHLVRRRGQEARLRCSPMKGHSHVYWYRQLPEEGLKFMVYLQKENIIDESGMPKERFSAEFPKEGPSILRIQQVVRGDSAAYFCASSPRGSSNTEAFFGQGTRLTVV.

This chain's CDR3 is CASGGGVYGYNEQFF. As DNA, the CDR3 is TGTGCCAGTGGAGGGGGGGTATATGGCTACAATGAGCAGTTCTTC. This chain connects TRBV6-2 or TRBV6-3 to TRBJ2-1; tentatively, D is TRBD2 (7 bases). The CDR3 is 15 residues long. Germline-derived CDR1 and CDR2 are MNHEY and SVGEGT. Trimming stripped 9 bases from V and 3 bases from J, with 18 bases between.

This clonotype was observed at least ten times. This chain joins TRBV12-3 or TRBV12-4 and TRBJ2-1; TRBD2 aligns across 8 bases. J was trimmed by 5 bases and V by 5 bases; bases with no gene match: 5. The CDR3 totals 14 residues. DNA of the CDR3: TGTGCCAGCAGTCAGCGGGAGATCGACAATGAGCAGTTCTTC. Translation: CASSQREIDNEQFF.

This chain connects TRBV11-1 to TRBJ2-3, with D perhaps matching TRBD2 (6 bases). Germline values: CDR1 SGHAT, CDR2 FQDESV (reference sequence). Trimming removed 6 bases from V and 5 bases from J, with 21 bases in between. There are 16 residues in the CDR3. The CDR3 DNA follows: TGTGCCAGCAGACCAACACGGGCGGGAAGTAAAGATACGCAGTATTTT. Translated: CASRPTRAGSKDTQYF.

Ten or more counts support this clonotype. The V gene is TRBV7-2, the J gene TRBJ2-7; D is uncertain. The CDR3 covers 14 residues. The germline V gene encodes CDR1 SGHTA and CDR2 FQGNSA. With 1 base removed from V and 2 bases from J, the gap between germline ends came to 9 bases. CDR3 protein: CASSLGMATYEQYF. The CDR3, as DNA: TGTGCCAGCAGCTTAGGCATGGCGACCTACGAGCAGTACTTC.

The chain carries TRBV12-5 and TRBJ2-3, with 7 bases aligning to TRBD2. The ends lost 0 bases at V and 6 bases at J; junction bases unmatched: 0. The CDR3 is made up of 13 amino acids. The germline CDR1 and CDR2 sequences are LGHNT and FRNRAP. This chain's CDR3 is CASGLVLADTQYF. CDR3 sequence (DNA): TGTGCTAGTGGTTTGGTACTAGCGGATACGCAGTATTTT.

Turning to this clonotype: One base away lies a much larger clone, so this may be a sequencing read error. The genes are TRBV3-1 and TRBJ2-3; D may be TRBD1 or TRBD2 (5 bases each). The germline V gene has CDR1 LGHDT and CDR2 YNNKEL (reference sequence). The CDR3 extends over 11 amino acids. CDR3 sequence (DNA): TGTGCCAGCGAGGGGTCAGATATGCAGTATTTT. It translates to CASEGSDMQYF.

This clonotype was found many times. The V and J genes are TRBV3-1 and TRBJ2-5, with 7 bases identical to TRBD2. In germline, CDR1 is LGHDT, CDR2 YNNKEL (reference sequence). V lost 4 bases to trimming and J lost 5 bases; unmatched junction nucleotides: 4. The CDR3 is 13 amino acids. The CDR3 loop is CASSRTRVETQYF. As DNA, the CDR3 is TGTGCCAGCAGCCGGACTAGGGTGGAGACCCAGTACTTC.

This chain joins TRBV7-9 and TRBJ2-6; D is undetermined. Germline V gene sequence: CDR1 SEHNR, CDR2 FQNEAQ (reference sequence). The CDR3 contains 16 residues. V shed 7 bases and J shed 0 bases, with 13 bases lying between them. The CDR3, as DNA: TGTGCCAGCAACAACAGAGATAGCTCTGGGGCCAACGTCCTGACTTTC. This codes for CASNNRDSSGANVLTF.

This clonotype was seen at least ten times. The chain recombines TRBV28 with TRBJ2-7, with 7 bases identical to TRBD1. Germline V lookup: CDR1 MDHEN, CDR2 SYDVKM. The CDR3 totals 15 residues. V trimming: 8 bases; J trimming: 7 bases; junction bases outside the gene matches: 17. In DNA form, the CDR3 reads TGTGCCAGCGGGGGACAGACAGGGCCCCGGAGGGAGCAGTACTTC. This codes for CASGGQTGPRREQYF.

The chain's CDR3 is CASSRTGVVMTNTEAFF. The DNA of the CDR3 is TGTGCCAGTAGCAGAACAGGGGTTGTGATGACGAACACTGAAGCTTTCTTT. The rearrangement joins TRBV19 to TRBJ1-1; 7 bases align to TRBD1. Unmatched junction bases numbered 14, after V lost 6 bases and J lost 1 base. The germline gives CDR1 LNHDA, CDR2 SQIVND (reference sequence). This CDR3 is 17 amino acids long.

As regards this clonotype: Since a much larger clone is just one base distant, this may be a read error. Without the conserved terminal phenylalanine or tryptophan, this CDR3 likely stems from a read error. The CDR3 bases are TGTGCCAGCAGTTTAGGGGGGGCTAGCGGGACAGCCTACAATGAGCAGTTCTCC. This encodes CASSLGGASGTAYNEQFS. This chain connects TRBV27 to TRBJ2-1, with 9 bases aligning to TRBD2. This CDR3 has 18 residues. Trimming removed 2 bases from V and 2 bases from J; junction bases left unmatched: 10. CDR1 MNHEY and CDR2 SMNVEV come from the germline V gene (reference sequence).